The 31 T cell receptor beta chains below come from one sample, sequenced in a study of a mutant IDH1 vaccine in newly diagnosed glioma. These receptors have no known antigen. Time point of the sample: week 35, safety follow-up. Every vaccination contained 300 ug of the mutant IDH1 20-mer peptide and was paired with topical imiquimod. Sequenced by immunoSEQ multiplex PCR; TCRdb stores in-frame clones only, minus some. The data contain tens of thousands of clones, about 86% of them seen just once; the ten biggest clones take up 4.7%. The sample here was PBMCs, taken from a glioma patient whose treatment included an IDH1 peptide vaccine. The receptors were sampled from a middle-aged woman with glioma. Some clones in this sample may be carry-over from other donors' samples.

The chain has TRBV6-1 and TRBJ1-2, with D hard to call. CDR3 length: 14 amino acids. Trimming stripped 3 bases from V and 1 base from J, with 9 bases between. Germline lookup yields CDR1 MNHNS and CDR2 SASEGT. The CDR3 DNA follows: TGTGCCAGCAGTGAGGCCGCTCTTAACTATGGCTACACCTTC. It translates to CASSEAALNYGYTF.

The chain's CDR3 is CASSGRVSTLGEQYF. CDR3 DNA: TGTGCCAGCAGCGGCCGGGTGAGCACCTTAGGGGAGCAGTACTTC. The J gene is TRBJ2-7, the V gene TRBV28, with no clear D. The CDR3 length is 15 residues. Germline V gene data show CDR1 as MDHEN and CDR2 as SYDVKM. Trimming took 6 bases from V and 7 from J, leaving 22 bases between them.

The J gene is TRBJ1-3, the V gene TRBV7-2; the match to TRBD1 covers 8 bases. Germline CDR1 reads SGHTA; CDR2 reads FQGNSA. This CDR3 has 15 residues. The trim removed 4 bases at V and 4 bases at J, leaving 6 bases unmatched. The CDR3 region has the DNA TGTGCCAGCAGCTACGGACAGGGAAAGGGAAACACCATATATTTT. Its translation is CASSYGQGKGNTIYF.

This clone was detected only a few times. V is TRBV7-9 and J is TRBJ2-2; 9 bases are a match to TRBD2. CDR3 length equals 16 residues. V trimming: 5 bases; J trimming: 5 bases; junction bases outside the gene matches: 9. Germline V lookup: CDR1 SEHNR, CDR2 FQNEAQ (reference sequence). CDR3 loop: CASSPLSGRGTGELFF. DNA of the CDR3: TGTGCCAGCAGCCCGCTTAGCGGGAGAGGGACCGGGGAGCTGTTTTTT.

This clone was seen more than once but under ten times. The rearrangement uses TRBV6-1 and TRBJ2-7, with D hard to call. V was trimmed by 3 bases and J by 3 bases, leaving 9 bases between them. Germline V gene lookup returns CDR1 MNHNS and CDR2 SASEGT. This CDR3 spans 13 amino acids. Here the CDR3 reads CASSEYHSYEQYF. For the CDR3, the DNA is TGTGCCAGCAGTGAGTATCATAGCTACGAGCAGTACTTC.

CDR3 sequence reads: CASSSPAGGEQYF. In DNA, the CDR3 is TGTGCCAGCAGTTCCCCAGCGGGAGGCGAGCAGTACTTC. The chain recombines TRBV27 with TRBJ2-7, with TRBD2 identical over 9 bases. Unmatched junction bases numbered 4, after V lost 4 bases and J lost 6 bases. Germline V gene lookup returns CDR1 MNHEY and CDR2 SMNVEV (reference sequence). The CDR3 runs to 13 residues.

This chain links TRBV5-4 with TRBJ2-6; D perhaps matches TRBD1 (6 bases). V lost 1 base, J lost 0 bases, and 20 bases lay in between. This CDR3 region has 20 residues. Germline CDR1 SGHNT, CDR2 YYREEE (reference sequence). CDR3: CASSLFRRDTQGSGANVLTF. DNA of the CDR3: TGTGCCAGCAGCTTGTTTCGTAGGGACACCCAGGGCTCTGGGGCCAACGTCCTGACTTTC.

The chain links TRBV29-1 to TRBJ2-1; no definite D call. Per germline, CDR1 SQVTM and CDR2 ANQGSEA. V was cut by 2 bases and J by 6 bases, with 8 bases left in between. The CDR3 covers 12 residues. CDR3 DNA: TGCAGCGTTGAATGGCGGTTCAATGAGCAGTTCTTC. This encodes CSVEWRFNEQFF.

This chain joins TRBV6-6 and TRBJ2-1; 9 positions match TRBD2. Germline CDR1 reads MNHNY; CDR2 reads SVGAGI (reference sequence). The CDR3 is 15 amino acids. V shed 6 bases and J 4 bases; nucleotides not matched to a gene: 7. The CDR3 region has the DNA TGTGCCAGCAGCGGTCTGCGGGGGGGGTACAATGAGCAGTTCTTC. Encoded protein: CASSGLRGGYNEQFF.

The V call is TRBV5-1, the J call TRBJ2-3; TRBD2 is a possible D gene (5 bases). CDR1 and CDR2 from the germline V gene are SGHRS and YFSETQ. The CDR3 runs 12 residues. V was trimmed by 0 bases and J by 6 bases, leaving 5 bases between them. The CDR3 is CASSLGGDTQYF. DNA for the CDR3: TGCGCCAGCAGCTTGGGAGGGGATACGCAGTATTTT.

The rearrangement links TRBV2 to TRBJ1-1; D unresolved. The CDR3 has 13 residues. Germline CDR1 reads SNHLY; CDR2 reads FYNNEI. Trimming cost V 7 bases and J 3 bases, with 12 bases left between them. CDR3 DNA: TGTGCCAGCAAGCGGACTGACCACACTGAAGCTTTCTTT. The encoded protein is CASKRTDHTEAFF.

The CDR3 is CASSNRGGDEKLFF. CDR3 DNA sequence: TGTGCCAGCAGCAACAGGGGTGGAGACGAAAAACTGTTTTTT. V and J are TRBV2 and TRBJ1-4; 7 nucleotides align to TRBD1. Unmatched junction bases numbered 9, after V lost 6 bases and J lost 8 bases. This CDR3 spans 14 amino acids. In germline, CDR1 is SNHLY, CDR2 FYNNEI.

The chain employs TRBV7-2 and TRBJ1-4; D is ambiguous. This CDR3 spans 15 amino acids. CDR1 is SGHTA and CDR2 is FQGNSA in the germline V gene. The germline V and J ends were trimmed by 6 bases and 3 bases, with 14 bases remaining between them. CDR3 bases: TGTGCCAGCAGTCCCAATGAGGCGGCTAATGAAAAACTGTTTTTT. It translates to CASSPNEAANEKLFF.

The chain recombines TRBV6-1 with TRBJ2-5; no clear D gene. Germline CDR1 and CDR2: MNHNS and SASEGT. The V gene lost 2 bases and the J gene lost 1 base, with 5 bases spanning the gap. This CDR3 comprises 13 residues. The CDR3 DNA reads as TGTGCCAGCAGTGAAATAGCCCAAGAGACCCAGTACTTC. This translates into CASSEIAQETQYF.

The chain is built from TRBV6-7 and TRBJ1-2; D is perhaps TRBD1 (6 bases). TRBV6-7 is an open reading frame, and its role is uncertain. Trimming left V 5 bases short and J 11 bases short, with 12 bases between. There are 11 residues in the CDR3. CDR3 DNA: TGTGCCAGCAGTACACGGACAGAGTACACCTTC. The encoded protein is CASSTRTEYTF.

This clone has just one count. This chain joins TRBV6-5 and TRBJ1-3, with no clear D. V lost 3 bases and J lost 0, with 9 bases in between. This CDR3 contains 15 residues. From germline, CDR1 is MNHEY and CDR2 SVGAGI. CDR3 nucleotide sequence: TGTGCCAGCAGTTATAAGGGCAACTCTGGAAACACCATATATTTT. Residues: CASSYKGNSGNTIYF.

The chain is built from TRBV9 and TRBJ2-5, with D uncertain. From germline, CDR1 is SGDLS and CDR2 YYNGEE. This CDR3 has 14 amino acids. V was trimmed by 2 bases and J by 4 bases, leaving 12 bases between them. The CDR3 is CASSVGISGETQYF. CDR3 DNA sequence: TGTGCCAGCAGCGTTGGGATCAGTGGAGAGACCCAGTACTTC.

The chain combines TRBV7-9 with TRBJ1-6, with a weak D call TRBD1 (5 bases). This CDR3 spans 17 amino acids. The V gene's germline CDR1 is SEHNR and CDR2 FQNEAQ (reference sequence). Trimming removed 1 base from V and 5 bases from J, with 15 bases in between. The CDR3 nucleotides are TGTGCCAGCAGCTTAGTCTTTCGGGGACGGGATAATTCACCCCTCCACTTT. Its protein is CASSLVFRGRDNSPLHF.

The chain is built from TRBV19 and TRBJ2-2; D unresolved. The V end was cut by 7 bases, the J end by 5 bases, with 11 bases between. CDR3 length: 13 residues. Germline V lookup: CDR1 LNHDA, CDR2 SQIVND (reference sequence). CDR3 sequence (DNA): TGTGCCAGTAAGATAGATGAGACCGGGGAGCTGTTTTTT. Its translation is CASKIDETGELFF.

The V call is TRBV5-5, the J call TRBJ1-1; D not resolved. The V and J ends lost 2 bases and 8 bases respectively, with 19 bases between them. The CDR3 covers 15 residues. The germline gives CDR1 SGHKS, CDR2 YYEKEE (reference sequence). The CDR3 DNA reads as TGTGCCAGCAGCTTCGGGAGTATGGGGAAAATCGAAGCTTTCTTT. It yields the protein CASSFGSMGKIEAFF.

The chain joins TRBV13 to TRBJ2-7; the match to TRBD1 covers 7 bases. Germline V CDR1 and CDR2: PRHDT, FYEKMQ (reference sequence). This CDR3 is built from 13 residues. Unmatched junction bases numbered 1, after V lost 2 bases and J lost 3 bases. CDR3 coding DNA: TGTGCCAGCAGCTTAAGGGGGCTCTACGAGCAGTACTTC. Residues: CASSLRGLYEQYF.

This clone was counted between two and nine times. The chain recombines TRBV7-2 with TRBJ2-5; the D gene is possibly TRBD2 (7 bases). V was trimmed by 7 bases and J by 5 bases, leaving 23 bases between them. The CDR3 contains 16 residues. Germline assignment: CDR1 SGHTA and CDR2 FQGNSA. The CDR3 bases are TGTGCCAGCACCAACAAGGGGGGGCCCCGGGGGGAGACCCAGTACTTC. Protein product: CASTNKGGPRGETQYF. Using reference TRBV7-2 and TRBJ2-5 for the parts outside the CDR3, the full variable domain is GAGVSQSPSNKVTEKGKDVELRCDPISGHTALYWYRQSLGQGLEFLIYFQGNSAPDKSGLPSDRFSAERTGGSVSTLTIQRTQQEDSAVYLCASTNKGGPRGETQYFGPGTRLLVL.

The chain links TRBV9 to TRBJ2-7; perhaps TRBD1 as D (6 bases). Germline values: CDR1 SGDLS, CDR2 YYNGEE. CDR3 length: 14 amino acids. The germline V and J ends were trimmed by 4 bases and 1 base, with 12 bases remaining between them. In nucleotides, the CDR3 is TGTGCCAGCAGCTTGGGACATCGATCCTACGAGCAGTACTTC. This translates into CASSLGHRSYEQYF.

A single count supports this clone. The rearrangement joins TRBV29-1 to TRBJ2-7, with D tentatively TRBD2 (6 bases). The CDR3 has 12 residues. Trimming took 3 bases from V and 4 from J, leaving 10 bases between them. Germline lookup yields CDR1 SQVTM and CDR2 ANQGSEA. The CDR3 reads CSVEEGKYEQYF. CDR3 bases: TGCAGCGTTGAGGAGGGAAAGTACGAGCAGTACTTC.

This chain links TRBV5-1 with TRBJ1-3, with D possibly matching TRBD1 (6 bases). Between the trimmed V and J ends, which lost 4 bases and 1 base, there was a span of 15 bases. Germline V gene lookup returns CDR1 SGHRS and CDR2 YFSETQ. This CDR3 contains 16 residues. CDR3 in DNA: TGCGCCAGCAGCCTCGCGGGGGGGGCGTCTGGAAACACCATATATTTT. Protein product: CASSLAGGASGNTIYF.

The chain employs TRBV6-5 and TRBJ2-3; D may be TRBD2 (5 bases). This CDR3 comprises 12 residues. With 6 bases removed from V and 4 bases from J, the gap between germline ends came to 8 bases. Germline CDR1 is MNHEY and CDR2 is SVGAGI. CDR3 nucleotides: TGTGCCAGCAGGCCTAGCCCAGATACGCAGTATTTT. Translated: CASRPSPDTQYF.

The rearrangement links TRBV6-1 to TRBJ1-5; D is undetermined. Germline assignment: CDR1 MNHNS and CDR2 SASEGT. There are 14 residues in the CDR3. V dropped 4 bases and J dropped 7 bases, with 14 bases sitting between them. DNA of the CDR3: TGTGCCAGCAGTGCGCTTTGGGGTGAACAGCCCCAGCATTTT. This translates into CASSALWGEQPQHF.

This chain connects TRBV6-6 to TRBJ2-5; no clear D. The V end was cut by 2 bases, the J end by 5 bases, with 3 bases between. The CDR3 is made up of 11 amino acids. Per the germline V gene, CDR1 is MNHNY and CDR2 is SVGAGI (reference sequence). CDR3 coding DNA: TGTGCCAGCAGTTACAAGGAGACCCAGTACTTC. Encoded protein: CASSYKETQYF.

The chain couples TRBV7-9 to TRBJ2-7, with TRBD2 identical over 11 bases. CDR1 is SEHNR and CDR2 is FQNEAQ in the germline V gene (reference sequence). The ends lost 6 bases at V and 7 bases at J; junction bases unmatched: 8. There are 14 residues in the CDR3. CDR3 protein: CASSPSSGRWEQYF. The CDR3 region has the DNA TGTGCCAGCAGTCCTTCTAGCGGGAGGTGGGAGCAGTACTTC.

Details on this clone: The missing conserved phenylalanine or tryptophan at the end of this CDR3 makes a read error likely. The DNA is left out, because the CDR3 cannot be placed on it with certainty; the CDR3 is given as TCRdb lists it. This chain joins TRBV5-6 and TRBJ1-1; the DNA was not used to check the table's D call, TRBD1. The CDR3 is made up of 11 amino acids, end residues included. Germline values: CDR1 SGHDT, CDR2 YYEEEE. CDR3 region: CASSSGTGALL.

The V gene is TRBV7-9, the J gene TRBJ1-1, with TRBD1 matching over 10 bases. Germline CDR1 reads SEHNR; CDR2 reads FQNEAQ (reference sequence). J gave up 4 bases and V 4 bases, and 15 bases lay outside the gene matches. The CDR3 totals 18 residues. Here the CDR3 reads CASSSPRTGGKVGTEAFF. In DNA form, the CDR3 reads TGTGCCAGCAGCTCGCCGAGGACAGGGGGGAAGGTCGGCACTGAAGCTTTCTTT.